This T cell receptor beta chain came from a study of cytomegalovirus exposure and HLA in healthy donors. Donors consisted of healthy bone marrow donors. Vbeta (60) and Jbeta (13) primers were used in the PCR. TCRdb's copy holds only in-frame clones and misses some; the assay was immunoSEQ multiplex PCR. This sample has 250,000 or so clones; around 90% occur once, and the top ten carry 1.5% to 2%. Comment on this clone: Its antigen is not known.

Study-level results: Near-uniform donor sequencing depth was presumed by presence/absence analyses. No immune exposure information besides CMV serostatus was available.

The V gene's germline CDR1 is SGHAT and CDR2 FQNNGV. The CDR3 runs 15 residues. V was shortened by 0 bases and J by 3 bases, with 12 bases between the two germline ends. The receptor was isolated from a girl aged 2-10 years in good health and CMV-seronegative. Sequencing was carried out using PBMCs. The V call is TRBV11-2, the J call TRBJ2-7; TRBD1 is a possible D gene (5 bases). The CDR3 nucleotides read TGTGCCAGCAGCTTAGAGCCTGGCAGGGTCTACGAGCAGTACTTC. Translated: CASSLEPGRVYEQYF.